This is a list of T cell receptor beta chains from one sample in a study of OX40 agonist ivuxolimab in advanced cancers. TCRdb's copy holds only in-frame clones and misses some; the assay was immunoSEQ multiplex PCR. Altogether tens of thousands of clones are present, 80% to 95% being singletons, with the ten largest covering around 3.8%. The sample was CD4+ or CD8+ T cells sorted from blood, taken in a trial of the OX40 agonist ivuxolimab. The receptor source for this set is an adult with an advanced solid tumor such as melanoma, head and neck, liver or kidney cancer. The conserved cysteine and the conserved F or W are not part of the CDR3 here. Expanded clones are given a class, and other clones once, few, many or no size at all.

size | J | V | CDR3
NA | TRBJ2-7 | TRBV18 | ASSPPSSGSYEQY
few | TRBJ1-3 | TRBV30 | AWSLGGSGNTIY
NA | TRBJ1-2 | TRBV2 | ASSAQGGPYGYT
NA | TRBJ2-1 | TRBV11-2 | ASSLGQGSLQQF
once | TRBJ2-7 | TRBV28 | ASSLVTASSYEQY
NA | TRBJ2-2 | TRBV5-5 | ASSVRDFNTGELF
NA | TRBJ2-1 | TRBV18 | ASSPPTSGGYNEQF
NA | TRBJ1-2 | TRBV10-2 | ASSEDWDRVDGYT
once | TRBJ2-7 | TRBV5-4 | ASSLKGQAYEQY
NA | TRBJ2-1 | TRBV19 | ASSQLPQGEQF
NA | TRBJ1-3 | TRBV7-8 | ASSRLVEPGNTIY
NA | TRBJ1-2 | TRBV5-1 | ASSSGQNYGYT
NA | TRBJ1-1 | TRBV6-6 | ASSYVVDTEAF
NA | TRBJ1-5 | TRBV2 | ASRPGRDQPQH
NA | TRBJ1-6 | TRBV6-1 | ASSITGGDSPLH
NA | TRBJ1-2 | TRBV29-1 | SVEGGASYGYT
NA | TRBJ2-5 | TRBV4-3 | ASSQDRETQY
NA | TRBJ2-6 | TRBV6-6 | ASTPRGAGANVLT
NA | TRBJ1-2 | TRBV7-2 | ASSPGQGYELNYGYT
NA | TRBJ1-2 | TRBV28 | ASWPGSPHGYT
NA | TRBJ1-5 | TRBV28 | ASSDRGRQPQH
NA | TRBJ1-1 | TRBV2 | ASSARGYTEAF
once | TRBJ2-5 | TRBV11-2 | ASSRDRAETQY
NA | TRBJ2-7 | TRBV7-2 | ASSFLGHTYEQY
NA | TRBJ2-1 | TRBV30 | AWSARGQGNEQF
few | TRBJ1-5 | TRBV2 | ASSRDSSNQPQH
NA | TRBJ1-2 | TRBV6-1 | ASSELLGTNYGYT
once | TRBJ2-1 | TRBV4-1 | ASSQESSARSYNEQF
NA | TRBJ1-5 | TRBV15 | ATSRDTGIGNQPQH
once | TRBJ2-6 | TRBV27 | ASSSLAAGANVLT
once | TRBJ1-5 | TRBV4-3 | ASSQERGQPQH
once | TRBJ1-1 | TRBV6-4 | ASSRQENTEAF
NA | TRBJ1-1 | TRBV2 | ASKNTEAF
NA | TRBJ2-7 | TRBV7-8 | ASSLGRPSAEQY
NA | TRBJ1-2 | TRBV19 | ASRNRQVPYGYT
once | TRBJ2-5 | TRBV7-2 | ASSPPRGGWQETQY
NA | TRBJ1-3 | TRBV23-1 | ASSQYGYGNTIY
NA | TRBJ1-2 | TRBV5-4 | ASAGQAKLDGYT
once | TRBJ2-7 | TRBV7-2 | ASSPPTSSGRADEQY
NA | TRBJ1-2 | TRBV19 | ASGSVEVNYGYT
once | TRBJ2-7 | TRBV7-9 | ASSSQTSGRYEQY
NA | TRBJ1-4 | TRBV6-5 | ASSYVDGVLLEKLF
NA | TRBJ2-7 | TRBV15 | ATDDILSEQY
once | TRBJ2-7 | TRBV28 | ASTAGAYEQY
once | TRBJ1-1 | TRBV27 | ASSSLQGGRTEAF
once | TRBJ2-1 | TRBV7-9 | ASSLEGTGSF
NA | TRBJ1-4 | TRBV18 | ASSPLGATNEKLF
NA | TRBJ1-5 | TRBV28 | ASSLLVRTTQPQH
NA | TRBJ2-3 | TRBV6-1 | ASSPISTDTQY